The rows below give T cell receptor beta chains drawn from one sample of a study of blood T cell repertoires in COVID-19. Here immunoSEQ multiplex PCR was the method, and the copy in TCRdb shows in-frame clones only, minus some. The sample holds tens of thousands of clones, more than 60% seen once. Material: peripheral blood. The receptors were sampled from a woman between 50 and 59 years old with active or convalescent COVID-19. Both conserved end residues are part of each CDR3. Each record gives: J gene, V gene, D gene, CDR3 length, clone size, CDR3 DNA, CDR3 protein. The D gene is left open where the match is weak. Expanded clones get a size class; other rows say once, few or many, or leave the size out.

j_gene: TRBJ2-7
v_gene: TRBV16
d_gene: NA
len: 13
abundance: NA
CDR3nt: TGTGCCAGCAGCCGAGACAGATCCTACGAGCAGTACTTC
CDR3aa: CASSRDRSYEQYF

j_gene: TRBJ1-6
v_gene: TRBV11-2
d_gene: TRBD1
len: 14
abundance: NA
CDR3nt: TGTGCCAGCAGCCCCGGACAGGCCTTTTCACCCCTCCACTTT
CDR3aa: CASSPGQAFSPLHF

j_gene: TRBJ1-2
v_gene: TRBV11-2
d_gene: NA
len: 14
abundance: once
CDR3nt: TGTGCCAGCAGCTTTGGGCAGGGAAGAAATGGCTACACCTTC
CDR3aa: CASSFGQGRNGYTF

j_gene: TRBJ1-5
v_gene: TRBV12-5
d_gene: NA
len: 14
abundance: NA
CDR3nt: TGTGCTAGTGGTTTGCGTTCCCTCGTTCAGCCCCAGCATTTT
CDR3aa: CASGLRSLVQPQHF

j_gene: TRBJ1-3
v_gene: TRBV5-8
d_gene: NA
len: 15
abundance: NA
CDR3nt: TGTGCCAGCAGCTCCGGTGGACTTGCTGGAAACACCATATATTTT
CDR3aa: CASSSGGLAGNTIYF

j_gene: TRBJ2-1
v_gene: TRBV7-9
d_gene: TRBD2
len: 17
abundance: NA
CDR3nt: TGTGCCAGCAGCTTAGGAGTGAGCGGGAGGGCGAACAATGAGCAGTTCTTC
CDR3aa: CASSLGVSGRANNEQFF

j_gene: TRBJ2-7
v_gene: TRBV5-1
d_gene: TRBD1
len: 18
abundance: NA
CDR3nt: TGCGCCAGCAGCCTGGTTGGGTTGGGGGGACAGGGGATCTACGAGCAGTACTTC
CDR3aa: CASSLVGLGGQGIYEQYF

j_gene: TRBJ2-5
v_gene: TRBV4-1
d_gene: TRBD1
len: 17
abundance: NA
CDR3nt: TGCGCCAGCAGCGACATTATGCGGGACAGGGGGCTGGAGACCCAGTACTTC
CDR3aa: CASSDIMRDRGLETQYF

j_gene: TRBJ1-5
v_gene: TRBV6-1
d_gene: TRBD1
len: 19
abundance: NA
CDR3nt: TGTGCCAGCAGTGCTCGGATTCGGTTCGTCAGGGGGTCCCCTCAGCCCCAGCATTTT
CDR3aa: CASSARIRFVRGSPQPQHF

j_gene: TRBJ1-5
v_gene: TRBV27
d_gene: TRBD1
len: 14
abundance: NA
CDR3nt: TGTGCCAGCAGTTTCAGGGGGAGCAATCAGCCCCAGCATTTT
CDR3aa: CASSFRGSNQPQHF

j_gene: TRBJ2-1
v_gene: TRBV7-3
d_gene: NA
len: 15
abundance: NA
CDR3nt: TGTGCCAGCAGCACCACTAGCAGGAACTACAATGAGCAGTTCTTC
CDR3aa: CASSTTSRNYNEQFF

j_gene: TRBJ1-2
v_gene: TRBV3-1/TRBV3-2
d_gene: TRBD1
len: 14
abundance: NA
CDR3nt: TGTGCCAGCAGCCGCCAGGGGGCGCGGGATGGCTACACCTTC
CDR3aa: CASSRQGARDGYTF

j_gene: TRBJ2-7
v_gene: TRBV30
d_gene: NA
len: 12
abundance: once
CDR3nt: TGTGCCTGGAGCGACCTGGAGTACGAGCAGTACTTC
CDR3aa: CAWSDLEYEQYF

j_gene: TRBJ2-1
v_gene: TRBV13
d_gene: TRBD1
len: 16
abundance: NA
CDR3nt: TGTGCCAGCAGCTCGAGCCGGGACAGCTTCTACAATGAGCAGTTCTTC
CDR3aa: CASSSSRDSFYNEQFF

j_gene: TRBJ2-7
v_gene: TRBV7-4
d_gene: NA
len: 16
abundance: NA
CDR3nt: TGTGCCAGCAGCTTACTCAAGACTCTACCTACCGACGAGCAGTACTTC
CDR3aa: CASSLLKTLPTDEQYF

j_gene: TRBJ2-5
v_gene: TRBV5-5
d_gene: NA
len: 15
abundance: NA
CDR3nt: TGTGCCAGCAGCTTGAATCACGGTTACCAAGAGACCCAGTACTTC
CDR3aa: CASSLNHGYQETQYF

j_gene: TRBJ2-5
v_gene: TRBV18
d_gene: NA
len: 14
abundance: NA
CDR3nt: TGTGCCAGCTCACCGTCGACTACCCAAGAGACCCAGTACTTC
CDR3aa: CASSPSTTQETQYF

j_gene: TRBJ1-2
v_gene: TRBV5-4
d_gene: NA
len: 15
abundance: few
CDR3nt: TGTGCCAGCAGCTTGGTCGGGGGGGCGAATAGAGGCTACACCTTC
CDR3aa: CASSLVGGANRGYTF

j_gene: TRBJ1-2
v_gene: TRBV3-1/TRBV3-2
d_gene: NA
len: 13
abundance: NA
CDR3nt: TGTGCCAGCAGCCCTCGTGGAGGCCATGGCTACACCTTC
CDR3aa: CASSPRGGHGYTF

j_gene: TRBJ2-5
v_gene: TRBV7-7
d_gene: TRBD2
len: 16
abundance: NA
CDR3nt: TGTGCCAGCAGCACTTCGCTAGCGGGAGTTGGAGAGACCCAGTACTTC
CDR3aa: CASSTSLAGVGETQYF

j_gene: TRBJ2-1
v_gene: TRBV7-9
d_gene: TRBD2
len: 20
abundance: NA
CDR3nt: TGTGCCAGCAGCAAAGTCCCGGGACTAGCGAGAACCAGCTCCTACAATGAGCAGTTCTTC
CDR3aa: CASSKVPGLARTSSYNEQFF

j_gene: TRBJ2-3
v_gene: TRBV29-1
d_gene: TRBD2
len: 15
abundance: NA
CDR3nt: TGCAGCGTTGACGTTTGGCGGGAGGGCACAGATACGCAGTATTTT
CDR3aa: CSVDVWREGTDTQYF

j_gene: TRBJ2-4
v_gene: TRBV30
d_gene: TRBD1
len: 13
abundance: NA
CDR3nt: TGTGCCTGGGGTACGGGACAGGGGTTACTACAGTACTTC
CDR3aa: CAWGTGQGLLQYF

j_gene: TRBJ1-5
v_gene: TRBV18
d_gene: TRBD1
len: 15
abundance: NA
CDR3nt: TGTGCCAGCTCGGAAGGACAGGGCGTCAATCAGCCCCAGCATTTT
CDR3aa: CASSEGQGVNQPQHF

j_gene: TRBJ2-1
v_gene: TRBV12-3/TRBV12-4
d_gene: TRBD2
len: 12
abundance: NA
CDR3nt: TGTGCCAGCAGAGAAGCGGGAGGAGGGCAGTTCTTC
CDR3aa: CASREAGGGQFF

j_gene: TRBJ2-3
v_gene: TRBV28
d_gene: NA
len: 15
abundance: NA
CDR3nt: TGTGCCAGCAGTTTTCGGACTCCCGGCACAGATACGCAGTATTTT
CDR3aa: CASSFRTPGTDTQYF

j_gene: TRBJ2-7
v_gene: TRBV11-3
d_gene: NA
len: 13
abundance: NA
CDR3nt: TGTGCCAGCAGCTTATCAGACTCCTACGAGCAGTACTTC
CDR3aa: CASSLSDSYEQYF

j_gene: TRBJ2-5
v_gene: TRBV29-1
d_gene: TRBD2
len: 15
abundance: NA
CDR3nt: TGCAGCGTTTCCGGGACTAGCGGGAGCAGAGAGACCCAGTACTTC
CDR3aa: CSVSGTSGSRETQYF

j_gene: TRBJ2-5
v_gene: TRBV7-6
d_gene: TRBD1
len: 17
abundance: NA
CDR3nt: TGTGCCAGCAGCTTAGAGGAGACAGGGGGGAGTGGGGAGACCCAGTACTTC
CDR3aa: CASSLEETGGSGETQYF

j_gene: TRBJ2-7
v_gene: TRBV7-9
d_gene: NA
len: 14
abundance: NA
CDR3nt: TGTGCCAGCAGCTTAGGAACAGGGTCCTACGAGCAGTACTTC
CDR3aa: CASSLGTGSYEQYF

j_gene: TRBJ2-2
v_gene: TRBV27
d_gene: NA
len: 13
abundance: NA
CDR3nt: TGTGCCAGCAGTTCGCAGGGGTTCGGGGAGCTGTTTTTT
CDR3aa: CASSSQGFGELFF

j_gene: TRBJ2-3
v_gene: TRBV2
d_gene: NA
len: 15
abundance: NA
CDR3nt: TGTGCCAGCAGTCAAATTGGGCAGAGCACAGATACGCAGTATTTT
CDR3aa: CASSQIGQSTDTQYF

j_gene: TRBJ1-1
v_gene: TRBV5-1
d_gene: TRBD1
len: 14
abundance: NA
CDR3nt: TGCGCCAGCAGCCTTTCGACAGGGTTCACTGAAGCTTTCTTT
CDR3aa: CASSLSTGFTEAFF

j_gene: TRBJ1-5
v_gene: TRBV30
d_gene: NA
len: 13
abundance: NA
CDR3nt: TGTGCCTGGAGTGGAGCCCTCAATCAGCCCCAGCATTTT
CDR3aa: CAWSGALNQPQHF

j_gene: TRBJ2-1
v_gene: TRBV10-2
d_gene: TRBD2
len: 14
abundance: NA
CDR3nt: TGCGCCAGCAGGGGCGGGGGGGCCTACAATGAGCAGTTCTTC
CDR3aa: CASRGGGAYNEQFF